The 14 T cell receptor beta chains below all came from one sample that was sequenced in a study of response to subunit inactivated influenza vaccine. TCRdb redid the calling of the RT-PCR reads with MiXCR, one entry per CDR3 protein. Among a few hundred thousand distinct CDR3 sequences listed, 14% were seen once. The sample here was PBMCs from blood, taken 11 to 12 days after vaccination. The source of these receptors is a man aged 45-65 years who received an inactivated influenza vaccine.

In DNA form, the CDR3 reads TGTGCCAGCAGTAACCCCGCGTGGGGTCATCCTGAAGCTTTCTTT. This encodes CASSNPAWGHPEAFF. The gene calls are TRBV6-5 and TRBJ1-1; the D is unclear. Germline CDR1 is MNHEY and CDR2 is SVGAGI. The CDR3 sequence is 15 residues long. Trimming shortened V by 5 bases and J by 6 bases, and 19 bases separated the two germline ends.

This clonotype was counted a few times. The rearrangement uses TRBV20-1 and TRBJ1-3; D remains ambiguous. The CDR3 consists of 14 residues. The germline CDR1 and CDR2 sequences are DFQATT and SNEGSKA (reference sequence). V dropped 6 bases and J dropped 2 bases, with 14 bases sitting between them. The CDR3 loop reads CSAPFEGTGNTIYF. In DNA form, the CDR3 reads TGCAGTGCCCCCTTTGAAGGCACTGGAAACACCATATATTTT.

The chain is built from TRBV20-1 and TRBJ1-1; D perhaps matches TRBD1 (6 bases). This CDR3 contains 17 residues. V was shortened by 6 bases and J by 8 bases, with 31 bases between the two germline ends. The V gene's germline CDR1 is DFQATT and CDR2 SNEGSKA (reference sequence). The CDR3 bases are TGCAGTGCCACCCGAGCGGGGGGGGGGCTAAGTCTGTACGAAGCTTTCTTT. This gives the protein CSATRAGGGLSLYEAFF.

Many counts were recorded for this clonotype. CDR3 region: CASSFGLNTQYF. The CDR3 bases are TGTGCCAGCAGTTTCGGACTGAATACGCAGTATTTT. The rearrangement links TRBV12-3 or TRBV12-4 to TRBJ2-3, with TRBD2 as a possible D gene (5 bases). Trimming shortened V by 3 bases and J by 7 bases, and 8 bases separated the two germline ends. This CDR3 contains 12 residues.

The table lists this clonotype with a few counts. The CDR3 DNA is TGCGCCAGCAGGGGTAGCTCTGGAAACACCATATATTTT. This sequence encodes CASRGSSGNTIYF. V is TRBV5-1 and J is TRBJ1-3; D unclear. CDR1 is SGHRS and CDR2 is YFSETQ in the germline V gene. V lost 5 bases and J 0 bases, leaving 6 bases between the germline ends. The CDR3 length is 13 residues.

The chain joins TRBV7-8 to TRBJ1-6; 9 bases match TRBD1. V was clipped by 4 bases and J by 10 bases; unmatched bases: 8. Germline V gene lookup returns CDR1 SGHVS and CDR2 FQNEAQ. This CDR3 comprises 15 residues. As DNA, the CDR3 is TGTGCCAGCAGCTGGGGACAGGGAGAATTATCACCCCTCCACTTT. This encodes CASSWGQGELSPLHF.

This clonotype has a count of ten or more. The V and J genes are TRBV9 and TRBJ2-1; 7 bases fit TRBD2. This CDR3 is built from 15 residues. Germline CDR1 and CDR2: SGDLS and YYNGEE. V shed 0 bases, J shed 0 bases, and the junction held 0 bases outside the gene matches. The chain's CDR3 is CASSVAGGSYNEQFF. The CDR3 DNA reads as TGTGCCAGCAGCGTAGCGGGGGGCTCCTACAATGAGCAGTTCTTC.

This clonotype came up a few times. V and J are TRBV5-1 and TRBJ1-2; perhaps TRBD1 as D (5 bases). Germline V gene data show CDR1 as SGHRS and CDR2 as YFSETQ. V shed 4 bases and J shed 3 bases, with 16 bases lying between them. The CDR3 totals 15 residues. The CDR3 reads CASSSPAVGDYGYTF. CDR3 bases: TGCGCCAGCAGCAGCCCCGCGGTAGGGGACTATGGCTACACCTTC.

This clonotype turned up a few times. This chain uses TRBV15 with TRBJ2-7; the D is unclear. The CDR3 is 15 amino acids. The V gene lost 0 bases and the J gene lost 1 base, with 10 bases spanning the gap. Germline values: CDR1 LNHNV, CDR2 YYDKDF (reference sequence). The CDR3 sequence: CATSRDPGRSYEQYF. DNA of the CDR3: TGTGCCACCAGCAGAGATCCTGGCCGTTCCTACGAGCAGTACTTC.

This clonotype appeared many times. CDR3 loop: CASSLGGTREQFF. Here the CDR3 DNA reads TGTGCCAGCAGCTTGGGCGGGACTAGGGAGCAGTTCTTC. V usage is TRBV5-6 and J usage is TRBJ2-1, with TRBD2 identical over 8 bases. Trimming cost V 0 bases and J 10 bases; bases outside gene matches: 3. CDR3 size: 13 residues. In germline, CDR1 is SGHDT, CDR2 YYEEEE.

V gene TRBV28 combines with J gene TRBJ2-1; D is perhaps TRBD2 (6 bases). V dropped 3 bases and J dropped 3 bases, with 12 bases sitting between them. CDR1 and CDR2 (germline): MDHEN, SYDVKM. The CDR3 is 15 amino acids. The CDR3 DNA follows: TGTGCCAGCAGTTTGAGTAGCGGACACTACAATGAGCAGTTCTTC. Its protein is CASSLSSGHYNEQFF.

The rearrangement uses TRBV5-1 and TRBJ2-4; 8 positions agree with TRBD2. Trimming at V came to 9 bases and at J to 4 bases, leaving 9 bases not matched to a gene. In germline, CDR1 is SGHRS, CDR2 YFSETQ. CDR3 size: 14 residues. Here the CDR3 DNA reads TGCGCCACCTCGGCCGGGGGGGCGAAAAACATTCAGTACTTC. Translation gives CATSAGGAKNIQYF. The whole variable domain, filled in from reference TRBV5-1 and TRBJ2-4, reads KAGVTQTPRYLIKTRGQQVTLSCSPISGHRSVSWYQQTPGQGLQFLFEYFSETQRNKGNFPGRFSGRQFSNSRSEMNVSTLELGDSALYLCATSAGGAKNIQYFGAGTRLSVL.

This clonotype was seen more than once but under ten times. The chain carries TRBV7-6 and TRBJ2-1, with a tentative D call TRBD1 (6 bases). V was cut by 5 bases and J by 3 bases, with 17 bases left in between. Germline CDR1 is SGHVS and CDR2 is FNYEAQ. The CDR3 extends over 16 amino acids. The CDR3 loop reads CASSLWGPEVYNEQFF. CDR3 DNA sequence: TGTGCCAGCAGCCTTTGGGGGCCAGAAGTCTACAATGAGCAGTTCTTC.

This clonotype was picked up many times. This rearrangement joins TRBV5-4 to TRBJ2-1; D not certain. V lost 0 bases and J 0 bases, leaving 10 bases between the germline ends. The germline V gene has CDR1 SGHNT and CDR2 YYREEE (reference sequence). The CDR3 length is 16 residues. The DNA of the CDR3 is TGTGCCAGCAGCTTGGGTGGACCGAGCTCCTACAATGAGCAGTTCTTC. It translates to CASSLGGPSSYNEQFF.